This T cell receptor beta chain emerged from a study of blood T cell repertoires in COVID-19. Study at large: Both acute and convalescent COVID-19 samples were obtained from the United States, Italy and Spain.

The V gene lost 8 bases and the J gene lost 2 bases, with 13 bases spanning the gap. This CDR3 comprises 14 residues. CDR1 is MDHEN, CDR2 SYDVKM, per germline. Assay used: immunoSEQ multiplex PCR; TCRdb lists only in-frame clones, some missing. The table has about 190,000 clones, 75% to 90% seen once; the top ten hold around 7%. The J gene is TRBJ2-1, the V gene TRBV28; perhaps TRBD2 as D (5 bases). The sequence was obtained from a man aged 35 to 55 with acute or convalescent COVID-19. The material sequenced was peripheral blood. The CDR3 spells CASRREQAYNEQFF. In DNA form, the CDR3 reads TGTGCCAGCCGTCGGGAACAAGCCTACAATGAGCAGTTCTTC.